This T cell receptor (beta chain) derives from a study of cytomegalovirus exposure and HLA in healthy donors. Whole-study context: Previous work identified 117 million unique TCR beta sequences from about 200 million T cells. Assignment to the Caucasian-associated ancestry cluster applied to about 80% of the approximately 390 genotyped donors. The study, taken as a whole, reports: Looking again later, the authors saw that most CMV-associated TCR beta chains seemed HLA-restricted.

It was with 60 Vbeta and 13 Jbeta primers that the PCR ran. TCRdb keeps only in-frame clones here, not all; method: immunoSEQ multiplex PCR. This sample has about 170,000 clones, with about 62% found just once. Concerning this clone: Its antigen is still unknown. The junction departs from germline at one end; a sequencing error may be responsible.

There are 17 residues in the CDR3. CDR1 SEHNR and CDR2 FQNEAQ come from the germline V gene (reference sequence). This clonotype originated in a man between 40 and 49 years old in good health and CMV-seronegative. The sequenced sample was PBMCs. The rearrangement uses TRBV7-9 and TRBJ1-1, with 12 bases aligning to TRBD1. Here the CDR3 reads CSSSLVGQGARGTEAFF. CDR3 nucleotide sequence: TGTTCCAGCAGCTTAGTGGGACAGGGGGCGCGTGGCACTGAAGCTTTCTTT.